Listed here are 7 T cell receptor beta chains from one sample, sequenced in a study of shared clonotypes between healthy human individuals. Profiling relied on immunoSEQ multiplex PCR, and the TCRdb table lists in-frame clones only, not all of them. The sample includes over 700,000 clones, over 60% of them seen just once. Sequencing was performed on memory CD4+ T cells sorted from blood. Specified subset: CD45RA-negative fraction. The receptor source for this set is a woman in her twenties or thirties in good health.

The CDR3 DNA follows: TGCAGTGCGGTGACCACCGGGGAGCTGTTTTTT. Protein sequence: CSAVTTGELFF. The chain combines TRBV20-1 with TRBJ2-2; D remains unclear. The germline gives CDR1 DFQATT, CDR2 SNEGSKA (reference sequence). The CDR3 totals 11 residues. V lost 6 bases to trimming and J lost 4 bases, with 6 bases between them.

This CDR3 reads CASSYPRTNLRHEQFF. CDR3 bases: TGTGCCAGCAGTTACCCCCGGACCAACCTCAGGCATGAGCAGTTCTTC. The V and J genes are TRBV6-5 and TRBJ2-1; D is unclear. CDR1 and CDR2 from the germline V gene are MNHEY and SVGAGI. The CDR3 runs to 16 residues. The V and J ends lost 2 bases and 8 bases respectively, with 19 bases between them.

This clone was picked up one time. Other DNA sequences in the same sample also yield this CDR3. The chain links TRBV4-1 to TRBJ2-5; 10 nucleotides line up with TRBD1. Germline assignment: CDR1 MGHRA and CDR2 YSYEKL. CDR3 length: 15 residues. With 3 bases clipped from V and 4 bases from J, the junction kept 5 bases outside the gene matches. In DNA form, the CDR3 reads TGCGCCAGCAGCCAGGAGGGACAGGGGAGAGAGACCCAGTACTTC. The encoded protein is CASSQEGQGRETQYF.

In its sample, this clone was seen a few times. The chain is built from TRBV2 and TRBJ1-5; no firm D call. Trimming cost V 1 base and J 3 bases, with 4 bases left between them. Germline CDR1 SNHLY, CDR2 FYNNEI. CDR3 length: 13 amino acids. The chain's CDR3 is CASSEEHNQPQHF. Written as DNA, the CDR3 is TGTGCCAGCAGTGAAGAGCACAATCAGCCCCAGCATTTT.

The rearrangement uses TRBV18 and TRBJ2-4; D is perhaps TRBD2 (5 bases). V was trimmed by 5 bases and J by 7 bases, leaving 15 bases between them. This CDR3 comprises 14 residues. Germline V gives CDR1 KGHSH, CDR2 LQKENI. The CDR3 reads CASSEGRGWNIQYF. The CDR3 DNA follows: TGTGCCAGCTCAGAGGGCCGCGGGTGGAACATTCAGTACTTC.

V and J are TRBV7-9 and TRBJ2-1; possibly TRBD1 or TRBD2 for D (6 bases each). There are 14 residues in the CDR3. The V and J ends lost 6 bases and 6 bases respectively, with 15 bases between them. Germline V gives CDR1 SEHNR, CDR2 FQNEAQ (reference sequence). Written as DNA, the CDR3 is TGTGCCAGCAGAAACCTAACGGGGGCCAATGAGCAGTTCTTC. Protein product: CASRNLTGANEQFF.

The chain combines TRBV7-9 with TRBJ1-2, with D unclear. Germline loops: CDR1 SEHNR, CDR2 FQNEAQ (reference sequence). V lost 4 bases and J lost 4, with 13 bases in between. The CDR3 has 14 residues. The CDR3 DNA is TGTGCCAGCAGCTCCTCGGAAGTTCGCTATGGCTACACCTTC. Translation: CASSSSEVRYGYTF. The full variable domain, completed using reference TRBV7-9 and TRBJ1-2, is DTGVSQNPRHKITKRGQNVTFRCDPISEHNRLYWYRQTLGQGPEFLTYFQNEAQLEKSRLLSDRFSAERPKGSFSTLEIQRTEQGDSAMYLCASSSSEVRYGYTFGSGTRLTVV.